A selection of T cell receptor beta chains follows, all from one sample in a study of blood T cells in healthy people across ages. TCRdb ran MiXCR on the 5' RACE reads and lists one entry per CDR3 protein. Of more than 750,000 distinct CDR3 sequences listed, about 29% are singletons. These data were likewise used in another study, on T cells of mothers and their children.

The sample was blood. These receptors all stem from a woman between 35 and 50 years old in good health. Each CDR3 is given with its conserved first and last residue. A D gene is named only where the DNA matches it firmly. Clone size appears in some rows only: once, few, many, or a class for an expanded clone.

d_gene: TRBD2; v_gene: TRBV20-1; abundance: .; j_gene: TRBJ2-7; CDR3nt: TGCAGTGCTAGGCCACAACTAGCGGGTGTCTCCTACGAGCAGTACTTC; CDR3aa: CSARPQLAGVSYEQYF
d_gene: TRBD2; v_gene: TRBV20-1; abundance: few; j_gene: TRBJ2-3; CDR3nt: TGCAGTGCTAGAGTGCCGGGGGGAACAGATACGCAGTATTTT; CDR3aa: CSARVPGGTDTQYF
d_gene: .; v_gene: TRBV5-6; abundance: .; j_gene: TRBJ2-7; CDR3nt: TGTACCAGCAGCACGGCGGCTTACGAGCAGTACTTC; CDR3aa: CTSSTAAYEQYF
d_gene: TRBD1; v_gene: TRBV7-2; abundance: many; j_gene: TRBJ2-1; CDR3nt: TGTGCCAGCAGCTCCAGGACAGGGGGGGAAGGATACAATGAGCAGTTCTTC; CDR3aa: CASSSRTGGEGYNEQFF
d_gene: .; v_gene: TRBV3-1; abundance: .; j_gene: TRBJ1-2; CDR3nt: TGTGCCAGCAGCCCTACTACACGGACCTTCTATGGCTACACCTTC; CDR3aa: CASSPTTRTFYGYTF
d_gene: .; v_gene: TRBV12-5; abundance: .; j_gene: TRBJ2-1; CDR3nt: TGTGCTAGTGGACGCAGCGGGCACAATGAGCAGTTCTTC; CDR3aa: CASGRSGHNEQFF
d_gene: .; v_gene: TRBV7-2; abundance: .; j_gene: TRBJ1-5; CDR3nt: TGTGCCAGCAGCTTATCGGACGAAGTATATCAGCCCCAGCATTTT; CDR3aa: CASSLSDEVYQPQHF
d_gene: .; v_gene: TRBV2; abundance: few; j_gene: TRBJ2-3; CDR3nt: TGTGCCAGCAGTGAAGTCTCCCGGTTCACAGATACGCAGTATTTT; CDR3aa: CASSEVSRFTDTQYF
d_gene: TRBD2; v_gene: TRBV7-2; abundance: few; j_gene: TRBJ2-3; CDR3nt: TGTGCCAGCAGCGCGGGGGGGGGAAGGCCGGCAGATACGCAGTATTTT; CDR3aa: CASSAGGGRPADTQYF
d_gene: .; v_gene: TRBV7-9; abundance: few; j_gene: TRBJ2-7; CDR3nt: TGTGCCAGCAGCTCTATGGACGGTCCTGCACCCTACGAGCAGTACTTC; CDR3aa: CASSSMDGPAPYEQYF
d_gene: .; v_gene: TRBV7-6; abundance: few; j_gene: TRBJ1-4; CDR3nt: TGTGCCAGCTCCCGGATGTCAACTAATGAAAAACGGTTTTTT; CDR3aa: CASSRMSTNEKRFF
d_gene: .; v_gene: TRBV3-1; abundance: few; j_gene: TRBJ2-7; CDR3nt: TGTGCCAGCAGCCCTAACGAGAGGGCGCAGTACTTC; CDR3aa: CASSPNERAQYF
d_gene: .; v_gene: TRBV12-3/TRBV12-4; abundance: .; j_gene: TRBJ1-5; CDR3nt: TGTGCCAGCAGTTTACTTAGCAATCAGCCCCAGCATTTT; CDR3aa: CASSLLSNQPQHF
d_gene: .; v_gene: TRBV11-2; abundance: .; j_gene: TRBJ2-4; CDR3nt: TGTGCCAGCAGCTTAGGGCCCGAGGAGTACTTC; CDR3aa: CASSLGPEEYF
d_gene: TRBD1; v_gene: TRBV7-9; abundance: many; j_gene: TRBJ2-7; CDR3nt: TGTGCCAGCAGTTTAATCCGGACAGGAAACTACGAGCAGTACTTC; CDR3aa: CASSLIRTGNYEQYF
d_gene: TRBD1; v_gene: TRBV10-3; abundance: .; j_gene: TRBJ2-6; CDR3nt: TGTGCCATCACCGGACAGGGGTCTGGGGCCAACGTCCTGACTTTC; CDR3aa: CAITGQGSGANVLTF
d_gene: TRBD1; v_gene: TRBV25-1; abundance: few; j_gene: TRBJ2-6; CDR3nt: TGTGCCAGCGGATACAGGGGGCAAGGGGCCAACGTCCTGACTTTC; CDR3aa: CASGYRGQGANVLTF
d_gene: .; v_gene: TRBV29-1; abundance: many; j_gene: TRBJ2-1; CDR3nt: TGCAGCGTTGAATATCTAGGCTATGAGCAGTTCTTC; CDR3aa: CSVEYLGYEQFF
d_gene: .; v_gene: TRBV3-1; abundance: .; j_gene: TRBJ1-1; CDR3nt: TGTGCCAGCAGCCAAGAATCGGTGAACACTGAAGCTTTCTTT; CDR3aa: CASSQESVNTEAFF
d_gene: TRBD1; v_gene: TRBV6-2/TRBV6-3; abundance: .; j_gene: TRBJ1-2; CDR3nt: TGTGCCAGCAGCCCTCCGGGACAGGGAAGACTCAACTATGGCTACACCTTC; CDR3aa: CASSPPGQGRLNYGYTF
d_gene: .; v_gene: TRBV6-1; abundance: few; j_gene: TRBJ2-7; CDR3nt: TGTGCCAGCAGTGATGGGGTGGCCCCAAACGAGCAGTACTTC; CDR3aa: CASSDGVAPNEQYF
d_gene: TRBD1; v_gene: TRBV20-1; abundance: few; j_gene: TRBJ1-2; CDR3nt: TGCAGTGCTAGAGATACTCGAACAGGGGAGGATGGCTACACCTTC; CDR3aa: CSARDTRTGEDGYTF
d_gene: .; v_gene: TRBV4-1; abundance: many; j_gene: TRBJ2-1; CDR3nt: TGCGCCAGCAGTCCCATTTCGAATGAGCAGTTCTTC; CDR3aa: CASSPISNEQFF
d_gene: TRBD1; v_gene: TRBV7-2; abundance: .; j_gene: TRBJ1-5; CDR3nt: TGTGCCAGCAGCGCATGGACAGGGGTTAGCAATCAGCCCCAGCATTTT; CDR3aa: CASSAWTGVSNQPQHF
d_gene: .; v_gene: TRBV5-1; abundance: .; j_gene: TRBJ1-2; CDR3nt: TGCGCCAGCGGAGGACAAAACTATGGCTACACCTTC; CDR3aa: CASGGQNYGYTF
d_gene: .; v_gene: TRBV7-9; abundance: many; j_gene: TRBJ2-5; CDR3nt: TGTGCCAGCAGCTTAGATGGGGGCTGGGAGACCCAGTACTTC; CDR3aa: CASSLDGGWETQYF
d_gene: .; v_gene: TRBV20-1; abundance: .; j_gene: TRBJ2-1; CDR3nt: TGCAGTGCTAGACACCACAATGAGCAGTTCTTC; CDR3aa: CSARHHNEQFF
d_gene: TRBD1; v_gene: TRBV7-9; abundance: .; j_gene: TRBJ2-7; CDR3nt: TGTGCCAGCAGTTCTGACAGGGGGGGGACCTACGAGCAGTACTTC; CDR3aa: CASSSDRGGTYEQYF
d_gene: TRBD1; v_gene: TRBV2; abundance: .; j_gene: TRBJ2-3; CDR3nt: TGTGCCAGCAGGGGACAGGCCAGGACAGATACGCAGTATTTT; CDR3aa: CASRGQARTDTQYF
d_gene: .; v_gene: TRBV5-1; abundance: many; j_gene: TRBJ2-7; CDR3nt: TGCGCCAGCAGCTTGGGGAGGTTCTACGAGCAGTACTTC; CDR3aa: CASSLGRFYEQYF
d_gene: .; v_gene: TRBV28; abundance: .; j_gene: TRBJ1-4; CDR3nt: TGTGCCAGCAGTTTAGACCCCCTATCCGGGACAAAAACCGGTAATGAAAAACTGTTTTTT; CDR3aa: CASSLDPLSGTKTGNEKLFF
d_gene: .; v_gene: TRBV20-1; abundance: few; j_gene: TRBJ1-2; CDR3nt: TGCAGTGCTAGTGGAACTCGCTATGGCTACACCTTC; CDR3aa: CSASGTRYGYTF
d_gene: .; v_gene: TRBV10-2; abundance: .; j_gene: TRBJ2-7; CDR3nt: TGCGCCAGCAGTGAGTCCCTCTCAACAGGGTCCTACGAGCAGTACTTC; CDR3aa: CASSESLSTGSYEQYF
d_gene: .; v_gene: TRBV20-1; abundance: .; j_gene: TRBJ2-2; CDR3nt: TGCAGTGCTAAGTACACCGGGGAGCTGTTTTTT; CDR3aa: CSAKYTGELFF
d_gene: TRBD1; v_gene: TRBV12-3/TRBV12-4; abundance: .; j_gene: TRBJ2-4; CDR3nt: TGTGCCAGCAGTTTAGAACAGGGGTTGGTGGACATTCAGTACTTC; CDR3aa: CASSLEQGLVDIQYF
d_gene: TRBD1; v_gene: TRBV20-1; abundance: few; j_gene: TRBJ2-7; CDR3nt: TGCAGTGCTACGGACAGGGGCCGACACGAGCAGTACTTC; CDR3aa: CSATDRGRHEQYF
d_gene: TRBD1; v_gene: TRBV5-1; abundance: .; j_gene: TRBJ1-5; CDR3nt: TGCGCCAGCAGCTTGACGACAGGGGTGGGACAGCCCCAGCATTTT; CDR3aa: CASSLTTGVGQPQHF
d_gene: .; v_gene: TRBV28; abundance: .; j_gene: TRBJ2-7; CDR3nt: TGTGCCAGCACCGGGGCGCCAACCTACGAGCAGTACTTC; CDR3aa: CASTGAPTYEQYF
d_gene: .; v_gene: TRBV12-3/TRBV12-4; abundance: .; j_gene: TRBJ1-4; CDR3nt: TGTGCCAGCAGCCCGGGACAAGCAAGGGAAAAACTGTTTTTT; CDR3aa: CASSPGQAREKLFF
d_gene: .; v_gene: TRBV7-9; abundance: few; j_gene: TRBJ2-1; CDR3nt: TGTGCCAGCAGCTTAGCGGCACGTCTGGTATGGGGTCAGTTCTTC; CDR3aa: CASSLAARLVWGQFF
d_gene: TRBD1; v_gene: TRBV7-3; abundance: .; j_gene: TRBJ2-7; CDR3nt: TGTGCCAGCACCGTAAGGGACAGGGGAGGCGAGCAGTACTTC; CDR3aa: CASTVRDRGGEQYF
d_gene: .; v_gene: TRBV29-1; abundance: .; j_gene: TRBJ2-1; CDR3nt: TGCAGCGTTGAAGAAGGCAGACAGCCTTACAATGAGCAGTTCTTC; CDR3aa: CSVEEGRQPYNEQFF
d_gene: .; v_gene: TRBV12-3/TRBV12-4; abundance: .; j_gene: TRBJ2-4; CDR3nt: TGTGCCGGCAGTTTCGCAGGGGCGGCCAAAAACATTCAGTACTTC; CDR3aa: CAGSFAGAAKNIQYF
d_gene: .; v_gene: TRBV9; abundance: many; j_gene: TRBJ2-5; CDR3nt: TGTGCCAGCAGCGTAGCTGGTGTTCCGTCGGAGACCCAGTACTTC; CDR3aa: CASSVAGVPSETQYF
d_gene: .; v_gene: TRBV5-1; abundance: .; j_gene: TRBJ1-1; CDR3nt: TGCGCCAGCAGCCCCGGACATCGGGACACTGAAGCTTTCTTT; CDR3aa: CASSPGHRDTEAFF
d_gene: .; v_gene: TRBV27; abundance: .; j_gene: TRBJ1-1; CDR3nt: TGTGCCAGCAGTTTAAGGGGGGCCCCTGAAGCTTTCTTT; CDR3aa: CASSLRGAPEAFF
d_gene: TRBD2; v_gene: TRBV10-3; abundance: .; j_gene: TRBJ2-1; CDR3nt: TGTGCCATCAGCGATGGACTAGTGGATGAGCAGTTCTTC; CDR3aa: CAISDGLVDEQFF
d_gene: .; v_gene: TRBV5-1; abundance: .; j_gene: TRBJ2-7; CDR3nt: TGCGCCAGCAGCTTGTACTCCGGGTACGAGCAGTACTTC; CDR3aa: CASSLYSGYEQYF
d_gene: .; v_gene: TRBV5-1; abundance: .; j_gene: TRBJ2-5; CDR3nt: TGCGCCAGCAGCTTGGGATCCGGAGGGCAAGGGGAGACCCAGTACTTC; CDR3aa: CASSLGSGGQGETQYF
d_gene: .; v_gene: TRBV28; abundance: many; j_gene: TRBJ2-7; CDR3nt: TGTGCCAGCAGGGGGAATCCGTCCTACGAGCAGTACTTC; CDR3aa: CASRGNPSYEQYF
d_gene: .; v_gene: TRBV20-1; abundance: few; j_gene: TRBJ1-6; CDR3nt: TGCAGTGCTAGAGATGGGGGTAATTCACCCCTCCACTTT; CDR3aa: CSARDGGNSPLHF
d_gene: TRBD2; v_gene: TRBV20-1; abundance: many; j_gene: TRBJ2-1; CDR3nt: TGCAGTGCTAGTTCTGCGGGGGGTGTAAATGAGCAGTTCTTC; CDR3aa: CSASSAGGVNEQFF
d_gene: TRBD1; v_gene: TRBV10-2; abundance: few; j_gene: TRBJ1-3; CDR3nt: TGCGCCAGCAGTGACAGGGGGAATACTGGAAACACCATATATTTT; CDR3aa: CASSDRGNTGNTIYF
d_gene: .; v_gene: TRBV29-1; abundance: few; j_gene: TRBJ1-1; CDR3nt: TGCAGCGTTGGAAGAGGCCATATGAACACTGAAGCTTTCTTT; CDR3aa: CSVGRGHMNTEAFF